This TCR beta chain was captured in a study of beta chain features in type 1 diabetes. General study results and limits: Researchers reported that naive, central memory and Treg TCRB repertoires appeared more similar in patients than in healthy donors. All four CD4+ subsets from Type 1 diabetes patients carried moderately but significantly shorter TCRB CDR3s. When cDNA is sequenced, cells with high TCR expression could be over-represented.

A CD45RO/CCR7/CD25/CD127/CD95/CD27 panel sorted naive, central memory, regulatory and stem cell-like memory CD4+ cells. Without exception, sorted populations had purity beyond 95%. Germline values: CDR1 SGHAT, CDR2 FQNNGV. V lost 1 base to trimming and J lost 5 bases, with 12 bases between them. CDR3 length: 15 residues. All of the isolated RNA was reverse transcribed, so expressed TCRB transcripts were sequenced. The protocol was immunoSEQ multiplex PCR, while the TCRdb copy is restricted to in-frame clones and leaves out a portion. This sample has 95,000 to 150,000 clones, with approximately 16% found just once. This clone occurred many times. The antigen remains undetermined.

The sample consisted of central memory CD4+ T cells from blood. The sequence was collected from a man aged 25 to 40 with type 1 diabetes. The chain uses TRBV11-2 and TRBJ2-1; D not certain. The CDR3 DNA follows: TGTGCCAGCAGCTTAGTGATCAGGTCGGACAATGAGCAGTTCTTC. It codes for CASSLVIRSDNEQFF.